The 17 T cell receptor beta chains given below trace back to one sample, sequenced in a study of T cell clones after liver transplantation. Sequenced by immunoSEQ multiplex PCR; TCRdb stores in-frame clones only, minus some. The sample records roughly 100,000 clones, 75% to 90% being singletons. The sequences come from CD4+ T cells from blood, collected before liver transplant. Receptors originate from a human donor who received a liver transplant.

This clone was seen a handful of times. The chain couples TRBV19 to TRBJ2-1; 7 bases fit TRBD1. V lost 3 bases to trimming and J lost 5 bases; unmatched junction nucleotides: 4. The CDR3 loop spans 14 amino acids. Per germline, CDR1 LNHDA and CDR2 SQIVND (reference sequence). In DNA form, the CDR3 reads TGTGCCAGTAGTATCAGGGACAGAAACAATGAGCAGTTCTTC. The encoded protein is CASSIRDRNNEQFF.

On this clone: The junction differs from germline at one of its ends, possibly a read error. The chain employs TRBV9 and TRBJ1-1, with 9 bases identical to TRBD1. The CDR3 consists of 17 residues. Germline-derived CDR1 and CDR2 are SGDLS and YYNGEE. CDR3 in amino acids: CASSVGAEGTGFREGFF. The CDR3 bases are TGTGCCAGCAGCGTAGGAGCGGAGGGGACAGGGTTCCGGGAAGGTTTCTTT.

V gene TRBV19 combines with J gene TRBJ2-7; possibly TRBD1 or TRBD2 for D (6 bases each). CDR3 length: 18 amino acids. V lost 4 bases and J 6 bases, leaving 28 bases between the germline ends. In germline, CDR1 is LNHDA, CDR2 SQIVND (reference sequence). CDR3 in DNA: TGTGCCAGTAGTACCCGGGGGTTGGGGGCGCAAGTTGTCGGCGAGCAGTACTTC. It codes for CASSTRGLGAQVVGEQYF.

V and J are TRBV18 and TRBJ2-7; D ambiguous. V was cut by 2 bases and J by 4 bases, with 18 bases left in between. Germline assignment: CDR1 KGHSH and CDR2 LQKENI. This CDR3 comprises 16 residues. This chain's CDR3 is CASSPGLERGGYEQYF. In DNA, the CDR3 is TGTGCCAGCTCACCAGGGTTGGAGAGAGGCGGTTACGAGCAGTACTTC.

The chain employs TRBV6-1 and TRBJ2-3; D remains ambiguous. V was pared by 6 bases and J by 2 bases, with 9 bases between. Germline values: CDR1 MNHNS, CDR2 SASEGT. The CDR3 sequence is 13 residues long. The DNA of the CDR3 is TGTGCCAGCAGCTCCCCGGTCACAGATACGCAGTATTTT. Residues: CASSSPVTDTQYF.

The rearrangement uses TRBV29-1 and TRBJ2-1, with D unresolved. With 5 bases removed from V and 2 bases from J, the gap between germline ends came to 4 bases. Germline lookup yields CDR1 SQVTM and CDR2 ANQGSEA. This CDR3 has 11 amino acids. CDR3 DNA: TGCAGCGTTACCCCCTACAATGAGCAGTTCTTC. Translation gives CSVTPYNEQFF.

The V gene is TRBV6-1, the J gene TRBJ1-3; D remains ambiguous. Germline CDR1 is MNHNS and CDR2 is SASEGT. V dropped 8 bases and J dropped 4 bases, with 6 bases sitting between them. CDR3 length: 11 amino acids. This CDR3 reads CASALGNTIYF. The CDR3 bases are TGTGCCAGCGCGCTCGGAAACACCATATATTTT.

The chain joins TRBV6-1 to TRBJ1-4; the D is unclear. Germline-derived CDR1 and CDR2 are MNHNS and SASEGT. This CDR3 is 12 amino acids long. The germline V and J ends were trimmed by 0 bases and 8 bases, with 4 bases remaining between them. The CDR3 region is CASSEAMEKLFF. In nucleotides, the CDR3 is TGTGCCAGCAGTGAAGCAATGGAAAAACTGTTTTTT.

The rearrangement joins TRBV28 to TRBJ2-7; 9 bases match TRBD1. Germline values: CDR1 MDHEN, CDR2 SYDVKM. This CDR3 comprises 14 residues. With 5 bases clipped from V and 4 bases from J, the junction kept 6 bases outside the gene matches. CDR3: CASSIGDRVYEQYF. In DNA, the CDR3 is TGTGCCAGCAGTATCGGGGACAGGGTATACGAGCAGTACTTC.

This clone occurred many times. This chain connects TRBV6-5 to TRBJ1-5, with 8 positions matching TRBD1. The CDR3 extends over 14 amino acids. Germline CDR1 reads MNHEY; CDR2 reads SVGAGI. The ends lost 2 bases at V and 7 bases at J; junction bases unmatched: 4. For the CDR3, the DNA is TGTGCCAGCAGTTACCGACAGGGGAGCCAGCCCCAGCATTTT. It encodes CASSYRQGSQPQHF.

V usage is TRBV15 and J usage is TRBJ1-5, with TRBD1 as a possible D gene (5 bases). V gave up 3 bases and J gave up 2 bases, with 17 bases separating them. This CDR3 comprises 17 residues. CDR1 LNHNV and CDR2 YYDKDF come from the germline V gene (reference sequence). The CDR3 DNA reads TGTGCCACCAGCAGGGGGCCCCGATCCGGCGGCAATCAGCCCCAGCATTTT. Translation gives CATSRGPRSGGNQPQHF.

The chain carries TRBV15 and TRBJ1-1; D may be TRBD1 (6 bases). Germline loops: CDR1 LNHNV, CDR2 YYDKDF (reference sequence). The CDR3 has 16 amino acids. V gave up 0 bases and J gave up 0 bases, with 11 bases separating them. Here the CDR3 reads CATSRDMRQVNTEAFF. CDR3 in DNA: TGTGCCACCAGCAGAGATATGCGACAGGTGAACACTGAAGCTTTCTTT.

This chain joins TRBV6-1 and TRBJ2-1; TRBD2 matches at 10 bases. Per the germline V gene, CDR1 is MNHNS and CDR2 is SASEGT. The CDR3 spans 14 residues. Trimming removed 6 bases from V and 7 bases from J; junction bases left unmatched: 6. CDR3 DNA sequence: TGTGCCAGCAGCCCGGGACTAGCGCTAAATGAGCAGTTCTTC. This encodes CASSPGLALNEQFF.

The J gene is TRBJ1-3, the V gene TRBV14; D is perhaps TRBD1 (5 bases). The CDR3 has 15 amino acids. Germline V gene lookup returns CDR1 SGHDN and CDR2 FVKESK. The V end was cut by 1 base, the J end by 4 bases, with 11 bases between. The CDR3 region is CASSQVGDLGNTIYF. CDR3 DNA: TGTGCCAGCAGCCAAGTAGGGGATCTCGGAAACACCATATATTTT.

The rearrangement joins TRBV13 to TRBJ2-2; D not resolved. Between the trimmed V and J ends, which lost 2 bases and 8 bases, there was a span of 15 bases. The CDR3 covers 15 residues. The germline gives CDR1 PRHDT, CDR2 FYEKMQ (reference sequence). The CDR3 DNA sequence: TGTGCCAGCAGCTTAACCGTTCCGAAGTTTGGGGAGCTGTTTTTT. Protein product: CASSLTVPKFGELFF.

The chain couples TRBV6-5 to TRBJ1-6; D not resolved. Germline V gene sequence: CDR1 MNHEY, CDR2 SVGAGI. V was trimmed by 5 bases and J by 7 bases, leaving 6 bases between them. CDR3 length equals 12 residues. The CDR3 region is CASSRLNSPLHF. CDR3 DNA: TGTGCCAGCAGTAGACTAAATTCACCCCTCCACTTT.

This rearrangement joins TRBV4-3 to TRBJ1-6; possibly TRBD1 for D (5 bases). The CDR3 has 14 residues. Deletions cut 1 base from V and 7 bases from J, with 8 bases between. Germline CDR1 is LGHNA and CDR2 is YSLEER. The CDR3 DNA reads TGCGCCAGCAGCCAAGCGGGGGGAAATTCACCCCTCCACTTT. It codes for CASSQAGGNSPLHF.